This passage covers 22 T cell receptor beta chains from one sample sequenced in a study of T-cell reconstitution after alpha-beta-depleted transplantation in children. The TCRbeta library incorporated unique molecular identifiers. TCRdb analysed the PCR reads with MiXCR anew, one entry per CDR3 protein. This table has roughly 180,000 distinct CDR3 sequences, 14% to 15% appearing once. Sequences were derived from PBMCs from the stem cell graft donor, sampled from the stem cell graft. The origin of the receptors is a human donor who donated a stem cell graft to a child with acute lymphoblastic leukemia.

This clonotype occurred many times. The chain links TRBV18 to TRBJ1-2; 7 bases line up with TRBD1. The trim removed 3 bases at V and 7 bases at J, leaving 8 bases unmatched. The CDR3 spans 14 residues. Germline V gene sequence: CDR1 KGHSH, CDR2 LQKENI. Here the CDR3 DNA reads TGTGCCAGCTCACCCAGACAGGGCCTAAGTGGCTACACCTTC. Translation: CASSPRQGLSGYTF.

This clonotype was seen only a few times. The CDR3 DNA reads TGCAGCGTTGAGTATCGGGGAGCCGGGGAGCTGTTTTTT. This codes for CSVEYRGAGELFF. This chain connects TRBV29-1 to TRBJ2-2; D perhaps matches TRBD2 (5 bases). CDR3 size: 13 residues. The V end was cut by 3 bases, the J end by 6 bases, with 11 bases between. Germline V gene data show CDR1 as SQVTM and CDR2 as ANQGSEA.

The rearrangement links TRBV7-6 to TRBJ2-1, with 9 nucleotides matching TRBD2. The CDR3 covers 17 residues. Germline V gene lookup returns CDR1 SGHVS and CDR2 FNYEAQ. The V gene end was trimmed by 8 bases and the J gene end by 2 bases; junction bases not matched to a gene: 13. CDR3 sequence: CASGPTVAGEAYNEQFF. For the CDR3, the DNA is TGTGCCAGCGGACCTACTGTAGCGGGAGAGGCCTACAATGAGCAGTTCTTC.

There are a few counts of this clonotype. This rearrangement joins TRBV4-1 to TRBJ2-7; TRBD1 matches at 7 bases. Trimming removed 2 bases from V and 4 bases from J; junction bases left unmatched: 5. Germline lookup yields CDR1 MGHRA and CDR2 YSYEKL. The CDR3 has 14 amino acids. This CDR3 reads CASSQPGQYYEQYF. As DNA, the CDR3 is TGCGCCAGCAGCCAACCGGGACAGTATTACGAGCAGTACTTC.

There are a few counts of this clonotype. The chain links TRBV5-5 to TRBJ1-2; D is perhaps TRBD1 (6 bases). CDR3 length: 17 amino acids. Trimming removed 4 bases at V and 4 bases at J, with 23 bases between. Looked up from germline, CDR1 is SGHKS and CDR2 is YYEKEE (reference sequence). In DNA, the CDR3 is TGTGCCAGCAGCCTGGAGGGGTCGTGGCAGGGGACCTATGGCTACACCTTC. Amino acids: CASSLEGSWQGTYGYTF.

This clonotype was observed at least ten times. The chain couples TRBV5-1 to TRBJ1-4; weak D call: TRBD1 (5 bases). This CDR3 contains 15 residues. Trimming removed 4 bases at V and 9 bases at J, with 19 bases between. In germline, CDR1 is SGHRS, CDR2 YFSETQ. This CDR3 is CASSPSQGGYQKLFF. CDR3 sequence (DNA): TGCGCCAGCAGCCCCTCCCAGGGCGGATATCAAAAACTGTTTTTT.

This clonotype was counted at least ten times. V and J are TRBV18 and TRBJ2-7; D may be TRBD1 (5 bases). Germline V gene sequence: CDR1 KGHSH, CDR2 LQKENI. CDR3 length equals 15 residues. V lost 2 bases and J 3 bases, leaving 14 bases between the germline ends. The CDR3 protein is CASSPYQGSGYEQYF. In DNA form, the CDR3 reads TGTGCCAGCTCACCATACCAGGGATCGGGCTACGAGCAGTACTTC.

At least ten counts were recorded for this clonotype. The gene calls are TRBV6-7 and TRBJ2-7, with D perhaps matching TRBD1 (6 bases). TRBV6-7 is placed among ORFs of uncertain function. The germline V and J ends were trimmed by 10 bases and 6 bases, with 16 bases remaining between them. The CDR3 has 12 amino acids. The CDR3 reads CATDRRGCEQYF. CDR3 DNA: TGTGCCACCGACAGGCGAGGGTGCGAGCAGTACTTC.

The rearrangement links TRBV5-4 to TRBJ2-3, with a possible D match to TRBD2 (6 bases). The CDR3 is 15 amino acids. Trimming took off 2 bases at V and 1 base at J, with 11 bases between the two ends. Germline V CDR1 and CDR2: SGHNT, YYREEE (reference sequence). DNA for the CDR3: TGTGCCAGCAGCTTAGACGGGAGTCGCACAGATACGCAGTATTTT. It yields the protein CASSLDGSRTDTQYF.

This sequence joins TRBV6-2 or TRBV6-3 and TRBJ1-4; 7 bases agree with TRBD1. Germline trimming cut 6 bases from V and 7 bases from J; bases unmatched to any gene: 14. The CDR3 runs 16 residues. Germline V gives CDR1 MNHEY, CDR2 SVGEGT. The CDR3 protein is CASRPYFDRDREKLFF. For the CDR3, the DNA is TGTGCCAGCAGACCATATTTCGACAGGGACCGTGAAAAACTGTTTTTT.

This sequence joins TRBV6-1 and TRBJ1-4, with no clear D. The CDR3 spans 16 residues. Germline V CDR1 and CDR2: MNHNS, SASEGT. V lost 10 bases to trimming and J lost 6 bases, with 24 bases between them. CDR3 DNA sequence: TGTGCCAACAGCCATCAGCCAAGGACTGTCCATGAAAAACTGTTTTTT. It is translated as CANSHQPRTVHEKLFF.

The chain couples TRBV5-1 to TRBJ2-1; 10 bases line up with TRBD2. Germline-derived CDR1 and CDR2 are SGHRS and YFSETQ. This CDR3 is built from 15 residues. Germline trimming cut 0 bases from V and 8 bases from J; bases unmatched to any gene: 5. The CDR3 nucleotides read TGCGCCAGCAGCTTGGCTAGCGGGAGACGGTATGAGCAGTTCTTC. The encoded protein is CASSLASGRRYEQFF.

This rearrangement joins TRBV5-1 to TRBJ2-5, with 10 bases fitting TRBD1. This CDR3 is built from 15 residues. Per germline, CDR1 SGHRS and CDR2 YFSETQ. Trimming took 5 bases from V and 4 from J; bases not matched to a gene: 8. CDR3 bases: TGCGCCAGCAGGGCTCCGACAGGGGGCGTAGAGACCCAGTACTTC. Amino acid sequence: CASRAPTGGVETQYF.

This clonotype was seen at least ten times. CDR3 amino acids: CASSEEAHKGTSNQPQHF. The CDR3 coding sequence is TGCGCCAGCAGTGAAGAGGCCCACAAGGGGACTAGCAATCAGCCCCAGCATTTT. The rearrangement joins TRBV10-2 to TRBJ1-5, with D maybe TRBD1 (5 bases). There are 18 residues in the CDR3. V lost 3 bases and J lost 0, with 18 bases in between. Germline V gene lookup returns CDR1 WSHSY and CDR2 SAAADI.

CDR3 bases: TGTGCCAGCAGCTTGTATTTAGCGGGAGGCCGAAATGAGCAGTTCTTC. Protein sequence: CASSLYLAGGRNEQFF. V and J are TRBV5-5 and TRBJ2-1; 10 bases fit TRBD2. The CDR3 spans 16 residues. V shed 1 base and J 7 bases; nucleotides not matched to a gene: 8. In germline, CDR1 is SGHKS, CDR2 YYEKEE (reference sequence).

This clonotype occurred many times. The rearrangement uses TRBV10-2 and TRBJ2-5; D is unclear. The V gene's germline CDR1 is WSHSY and CDR2 SAAADI. The V end lost 9 bases, the J end lost 4 bases, and 9 bases lay between the germline ends. The CDR3 is 11 residues long. The CDR3 DNA sequence: TGCGCCAGTCTAAGGGCAGAGACCCAGTACTTC. Its translation is CASLRAETQYF.

This clonotype was counted ten times or more. The V call is TRBV5-1, the J call TRBJ2-1; unclear D gene. Germline CDR1 SGHRS, CDR2 YFSETQ. There are 17 residues in the CDR3. The V end was cut by 3 bases, the J end by 4 bases, with 20 bases between. In nucleotides, the CDR3 is TGCGCCAGCAGCTCCCCCTCGGCAGATCACCTATACAATGAGCAGTTCTTC. It specifies CASSSPSADHLYNEQFF.

This clonotype qualifies as medium-sized. The V and J genes are TRBV28 and TRBJ2-5; possible D gene TRBD2, 6 bases. CDR3 size: 12 residues. Germline V gene sequence: CDR1 MDHEN, CDR2 SYDVKM. The V end was cut by 3 bases, the J end by 5 bases, with 7 bases between. The CDR3 is CASSLLAETQYF. Here the CDR3 DNA reads TGTGCCAGCAGTTTGCTAGCGGAGACCCAGTACTTC.

In this sample, this clonotype turned up many times. The V and J genes are TRBV20-1 and TRBJ2-2; 14 bases align to TRBD2. The junction had 8 bases not matched to a gene; V was cut back by 6 bases and J by 5 bases. Germline values: CDR1 DFQATT, CDR2 SNEGSKA (reference sequence). The CDR3 extends over 16 amino acids. The CDR3 bases are TGCAGTGCCCAGACTAGCGGGAGGGCCGGAACCGGGGAGCTGTTTTTT. It codes for CSAQTSGRAGTGELFF.

The chain is built from TRBV4-2 and TRBJ2-3; TRBD2 might be the D (5 bases). In germline, CDR1 is LGHNA, CDR2 YNFKEQ. This CDR3 has 14 amino acids. The V gene lost 4 bases and the J gene lost 6 bases, with 14 bases spanning the gap. The DNA of the CDR3 is TGTGCCAGCAGCCCCGGCAGCGGTGCTGATACGCAGTATTTT. Its translation: CASSPGSGADTQYF.

This clonotype was seen many times. The chain recombines TRBV20-1 with TRBJ2-3; D remains unclear. The CDR3 is made up of 15 amino acids. Germline CDR1 reads DFQATT; CDR2 reads SNEGSKA (reference sequence). The V gene lost 7 bases and the J gene lost 3 bases, with 20 bases spanning the gap. The CDR3 here is CSGVHHIQGTDTQYF. The CDR3 nucleotides are TGCAGTGGCGTACACCACATTCAAGGAACAGATACGCAGTATTTT.

In this sample, this clonotype turned up many times. The genes are TRBV5-1 and TRBJ2-1; D remains unclear. This CDR3 has 16 amino acids. The V gene's germline CDR1 is SGHRS and CDR2 YFSETQ. V dropped 0 bases and J dropped 7 bases, with 17 bases sitting between them. CDR3 DNA: TGCGCCAGCAGCTTGGTGACTTCCCGTTTGGTGAATGAGCAGTTCTTC. It translates to CASSLVTSRLVNEQFF.